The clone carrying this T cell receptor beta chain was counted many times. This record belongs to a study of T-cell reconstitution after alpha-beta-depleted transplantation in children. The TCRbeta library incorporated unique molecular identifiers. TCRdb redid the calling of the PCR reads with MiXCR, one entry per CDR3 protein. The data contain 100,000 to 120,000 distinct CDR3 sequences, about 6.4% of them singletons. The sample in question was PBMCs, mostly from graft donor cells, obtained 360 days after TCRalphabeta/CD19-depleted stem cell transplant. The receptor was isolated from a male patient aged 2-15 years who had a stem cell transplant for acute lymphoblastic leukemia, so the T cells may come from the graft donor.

CDR3 coding DNA: TGTGCCAGCAGTTCAGGGAAGATAGGCACCGGGGAGCTGTTTTTT. It specifies CASSSGKIGTGELFF. The chain recombines TRBV25-1 with TRBJ2-2, with a weak D call TRBD1 (5 bases). Germline assignment: CDR1 MGHDK and CDR2 SYGVNS. This CDR3 contains 15 residues. Trimming took 5 bases from V and 4 from J, leaving 14 bases between them.